A single sample is the source of the 27 T cell receptor beta chains below, sequenced in a study of T cell responses to AZD1222 COVID-19 vaccine. Sequenced by immunoSEQ multiplex PCR; TCRdb stores in-frame clones only, minus some. The sample holds 150,000 to 200,000 clones; 88% are singletons and the top ten take 11%. Sequenced here: peripheral blood, sampled 28 days after the second AZD1222 dose. The receptors come from an adult who received the AZD1222 COVID-19 vaccine.

The V and J genes are TRBV15 and TRBJ1-3; no reliable D call. Deletions cut 6 bases from V and 3 bases from J, with 9 bases between. The length of the CDR3 is 13 residues. Germline V gene sequence: CDR1 LNHNV, CDR2 YYDKDF (reference sequence). The CDR3 loop is CATRPTNGNTIYF. The CDR3 region has the DNA TGTGCCACCAGACCCACTAATGGAAACACCATATATTTT. Using reference TRBV15 and TRBJ1-3 for the parts outside the CDR3, the full variable domain is DAMVIQNPRYQVTQFGKPVTLSCSQTLNHNVMYWYQQKSSQAPKLLFHYYDKDFNNEADTPDNFQSRRPNTSFCFLDIRSPGLGDTAMYLCATRPTNGNTIYFGEGSWLTVV.

This clone was detected once. The chain carries TRBV6-2 or TRBV6-3 and TRBJ1-3, with D unclear. The CDR3 is 16 amino acids. Trimming left V 2 bases short and J 0 bases short, with 11 bases between. Per germline, CDR1 MNHEY and CDR2 SVGEGT. CDR3 amino acids: CASSYGGSASGNTIYF. In nucleotides, the CDR3 is TGTGCCAGCAGTTACGGCGGATCCGCCTCTGGAAACACCATATATTTT.

The chain employs TRBV19 and TRBJ2-5, with D possibly TRBD2 on 5 matching bases. This CDR3 region has 16 residues. Trimming left V 3 bases short and J 2 bases short, with 16 bases between. Germline lookup yields CDR1 LNHDA and CDR2 SQIVND (reference sequence). For the CDR3, the DNA is TGTGCCAGTAGTATCTCCTCGGTCGGAGGACAAGAGACCCAGTACTTC. It codes for CASSISSVGGQETQYF.

The table lists this clone with a count of one. The chain recombines TRBV18 with TRBJ2-7; 10 bases align to TRBD2. The CDR3 runs 15 residues. J was trimmed by 6 bases and V by 2 bases; bases with no gene match: 7. The germline gives CDR1 KGHSH, CDR2 LQKENI. The DNA of the CDR3 is TGTGCCAGCTCACCAATGTCCGGGACTAGCGCCGAGCAGTACTTC. Protein: CASSPMSGTSAEQYF.

J is TRBJ1-3 and V is TRBV7-2, with TRBD1 matching 8 bases. The J segment lost 4 bases and the V segment lost 9 bases, leaving 5 bases of the junction unmatched. Germline V CDR1 and CDR2: SGHTA, FQGNSA. This CDR3 has 13 amino acids. The CDR3: CASARDRGNTIYF. CDR3 nucleotide sequence: TGTGCCAGTGCTAGGGACAGGGGAAACACCATATATTTT. The whole variable domain, filled in from reference TRBV7-2 and TRBJ1-3, reads GAGVSQSPSNKVTEKGKDVELRCDPISGHTALYWYRQSLGQGLEFLIYFQGNSAPDKSGLPSDRFSAERTGGSVSTLTIQRTQQEDSAVYLCASARDRGNTIYFGEGSWLTVV.

This rearrangement joins TRBV9 to TRBJ1-1; D might be TRBD1 (5 bases). The V gene lost 0 bases and the J gene lost 0 bases, with 12 bases spanning the gap. Germline V lookup: CDR1 SGDLS, CDR2 YYNGEE. This CDR3 is 16 amino acids long. The CDR3 protein is CASSVVGRGVNTEAFF. The CDR3 DNA reads TGTGCCAGCAGCGTAGTTGGGAGAGGGGTGAACACTGAAGCTTTCTTT.

The chain joins TRBV15 to TRBJ2-7; tentative D call: TRBD1 (5 bases). Per the germline V gene, CDR1 is LNHNV and CDR2 is YYDKDF (reference sequence). Trimming took off 2 bases at V and 6 bases at J, with 11 bases between the two ends. CDR3 size: 13 residues. CDR3 sequence (DNA): TGTGCCACCAGCAGAAGCAGGGATGGCGAGCAGTACTTC. It is translated as CATSRSRDGEQYF.

The CDR3 coding sequence is TGTGCCACCTGGGGGGACGCACGCTCACTAGCCAAAAACATTCAGTACTTC. It is translated as CATWGDARSLAKNIQYF. This chain connects TRBV19 to TRBJ2-4, with D tentatively TRBD2 (6 bases). Between the trimmed V and J ends, which lost 10 bases and 0 bases, there was a span of 22 bases. The CDR3 has 17 amino acids. The germline V gene has CDR1 LNHDA and CDR2 SQIVND (reference sequence). The full variable domain, with the rest looked up from reference TRBV19 and TRBJ2-4, is DGGITQSPKYLFRKEGQNVTLSCEQNLNHDAMYWYRQDPGQGLRLIYYSQIVNDFQKGDIAEGYSVSREKKESFPLTVTSAQKNPTAFYLCATWGDARSLAKNIQYFGAGTRLSVL.

The V and J genes are TRBV29-1 and TRBJ1-1, with TRBD1 as a possible D gene (5 bases). Germline-derived CDR1 and CDR2 are SQVTM and ANQGSEA. The CDR3 extends over 12 amino acids. Trimming cost V 7 bases and J 4 bases, with 13 bases left between them. Here the CDR3 DNA reads TGCAGCGCCGTGGTGGGGGGCACTGAAGCTTTCTTT. It yields the protein CSAVVGGTEAFF. Based on the CDR3 plus reference TRBV29-1 and TRBJ1-1, the full variable domain is SAVISQKPSRDICQRGTSLTIQCQVDSQVTMMFWYRQQPGQSLTLIATANQGSEATYESGFVIDKFPISRPNLTFSTLTVSNMSPEDSSIYLCSAVVGGTEAFFGQGTRLTVV.

CDR3 DNA sequence: TGTGCCTGGAGTGTACACACCGGGGAGCTGTTTTTT. As protein: CAWSVHTGELFF. V gene TRBV30 combines with J gene TRBJ2-2; D is undetermined. The length of the CDR3 is 12 residues. Trimming left V 0 bases short and J 3 bases short, with 2 bases between. Germline values: CDR1 GTSNPN, CDR2 SVGIG (reference sequence).

The chain couples TRBV30 to TRBJ1-3; possibly TRBD1 for D (6 bases). Germline V gene data show CDR1 as GTSNPN and CDR2 as SVGIG (reference sequence). This CDR3 is built from 13 residues. V was pared by 0 bases and J by 7 bases, with 10 bases between. The CDR3 loop is CAWSVQGFNTIYF. As DNA, the CDR3 is TGTGCCTGGAGTGTACAGGGTTTCAACACCATATATTTT.

This rearrangement joins TRBV5-6 to TRBJ1-5; no firm D call. Germline CDR1 and CDR2: SGHDT and YYEEEE. With 5 bases removed from V and 0 bases from J, the gap between germline ends came to 18 bases. The CDR3 extends over 17 amino acids. The CDR3, as DNA: TGTGCCAGCAGTTCCCGGACGGGAGTCCTTAGCAATCAGCCCCAGCATTTT. Translating gives CASSSRTGVLSNQPQHF.

This chain joins TRBV7-2 and TRBJ2-3; 7 bases are a match to TRBD2. The V segment lost 4 bases and the J segment 6 bases; nucleotides outside the gene matches: 19. Germline assignment: CDR1 SGHTA and CDR2 FQGNSA. This CDR3 region has 18 residues. The CDR3 reads CASSSVGTTSNPPDTQYF. The CDR3 DNA follows: TGTGCCAGCAGCTCCGTTGGAACGACTAGCAACCCCCCGGATACGCAGTATTTT.

The chain has TRBV7-9 and TRBJ1-2; 7 nucleotides agree with TRBD1. The CDR3 runs 14 residues. The germline V gene has CDR1 SEHNR and CDR2 FQNEAQ (reference sequence). With V trimmed by 1 base and J by 6 bases, 5 bases remained unmatched. CDR3 bases: TGTGCCAGCAGCTTAGGGCAGGGGGAGGATGGCTACACCTTC. Translated, it gives CASSLGQGEDGYTF.

This clone was seen a single time. The chain carries TRBV3-1 (or the pseudogene TRBV3-2) and TRBJ2-7, with a weak D call TRBD1 (6 bases). The CDR3 consists of 16 residues. Germline V gene lookup returns CDR1 LGHDT and CDR2 YNNKEL (reference sequence). The V and J ends lost 1 base and 5 bases respectively, with 18 bases between them. CDR3 in DNA: TGTGCCAGCAGCCAAGGTACCCCGGGACAAACAAACGAGCAGTACTTC. This translates into CASSQGTPGQTNEQYF.

The chain is built from TRBV5-1 and TRBJ1-6; 8 nucleotides align to TRBD1. Germline values: CDR1 SGHRS, CDR2 YFSETQ. The CDR3 has 20 amino acids. The trim removed 4 bases at V and 1 base at J, leaving 16 bases unmatched. CDR3 sequence: CASSPSPRRGPGSYNSPLHF. The CDR3, as DNA: TGCGCCAGCAGCCCATCACCCCGCAGGGGGCCGGGGTCCTATAATTCACCCCTCCACTTT.

V is TRBV5-1 and J is TRBJ2-7; 7 bases line up with TRBD1. Germline assignment: CDR1 SGHRS and CDR2 YFSETQ. The CDR3 has 14 amino acids. Losses at the gene ends were 0 bases for V and 2 bases for J; bases not matched to a gene: 2. As DNA, the CDR3 is TGCGCCAGCAGCTTGGTTCAGGGGGCCTACGAGCAGTACTTC. It encodes CASSLVQGAYEQYF.

This clone was observed a handful of times. The CDR3 reads CASVGTYNSPLHF. CDR3 DNA sequence: TGTGCCTCGGTCGGGACCTATAATTCACCCCTCCACTTT. V usage is TRBV10-3 and J usage is TRBJ1-6; D is unresolved. Germline V CDR1 and CDR2: ENHRY, SYGVKD. V dropped 11 bases and J dropped 2 bases, with 10 bases sitting between them. The CDR3 is 13 residues long.

The chain combines TRBV14 with TRBJ1-2; D unclear. V shed 0 bases and J shed 5 bases, with 13 bases lying between them. The CDR3 is 15 amino acids. From germline, CDR1 is SGHDN and CDR2 FVKESK. The DNA of the CDR3 is TGTGCCAGCAGCCAAGAACTCACCCCTGGGTATGGCTACACCTTC. Protein: CASSQELTPGYGYTF. Full variable domain (remainder filled in from reference TRBV14 and TRBJ1-2): EAGVTQFPSHSVIEKGQTVTLRCDPISGHDNLYWYRRVMGKEIKFLLHFVKESKQDESGMPNNRFLAERTGGTYSTLKVQPAELEDSGVYFCASSQELTPGYGYTFGSGTRLTVV.

The chain combines TRBV3-1 (or the pseudogene TRBV3-2) with TRBJ2-7; TRBD1 matches 9 bases. Germline lookup yields CDR1 LGHDT and CDR2 YNNKEL (reference sequence). With 3 bases clipped from V and 5 bases from J, the junction kept 5 bases outside the gene matches. The CDR3 length is 14 residues. Here the CDR3 reads CASSHGDRADEQYF. CDR3 nucleotides: TGTGCCAGCAGCCACGGGGACAGGGCCGACGAGCAGTACTTC.

The chain is built from TRBV6-2 or TRBV6-3 and TRBJ1-1; TRBD1 aligns across 12 bases. From germline, CDR1 is MNHEY and CDR2 SVGEGT. This CDR3 has 16 amino acids. With 6 bases clipped from V and 3 bases from J, the junction kept 8 bases outside the gene matches. The CDR3 sequence is CASSPGTGGTDTEAFF. CDR3 coding DNA: TGTGCCAGCAGCCCCGGGACAGGGGGCACCGACACTGAAGCTTTCTTT.

The genes are TRBV4-1 and TRBJ2-5, with TRBD2 matching over 12 bases. CDR1 is MGHRA and CDR2 is YSYEKL in the germline V gene. The CDR3 extends over 18 amino acids. J lost 1 base, V lost 0 bases, and 6 bases had no gene match. The CDR3: CASSQDRLAGDLQETQYF. CDR3 in DNA: TGCGCCAGCAGCCAAGACCGACTAGCGGGGGATCTCCAAGAGACCCAGTACTTC.

The chain joins TRBV5-1 to TRBJ1-3, with D unclear. This CDR3 spans 14 amino acids. Germline loops: CDR1 SGHRS, CDR2 YFSETQ. V lost 7 bases and J 1 base, leaving 12 bases between the germline ends. Here the CDR3 reads CASGDTSSGNTIYF. For the CDR3, the DNA is TGCGCCAGCGGCGACACCTCATCTGGAAACACCATATATTTT.

This chain joins TRBV6-5 and TRBJ1-3; D gene uncertain. Germline V CDR1 and CDR2: MNHEY, SVGAGI. The CDR3 has 13 residues. V was shortened by 2 bases and J by 8 bases, with 10 bases between the two germline ends. CDR3 nucleotides: TGTGCCAGCAGTTACAGCAGACGTGACACCATATATTTT. Translated, it gives CASSYSRRDTIYF.

This chain connects TRBV4-2 to TRBJ1-6, with a tentative D call TRBD1 (5 bases). Per germline, CDR1 LGHNA and CDR2 YNFKEQ. Trimming stripped 1 base from V and 9 bases from J, with 10 bases between. CDR3 length: 14 amino acids. The CDR3 sequence: CASSQVAGTSPLHF. In nucleotides, the CDR3 is TGTGCCAGCAGCCAAGTGGCAGGGACTTCACCCCTCCACTTT.

This clone was picked up a small number of times. The chain has TRBV19 and TRBJ1-4; D perhaps matches TRBD1 (5 bases). The CDR3 is 16 amino acids. Between the trimmed V and J ends, which lost 7 bases and 4 bases, there was a span of 19 bases. Germline V CDR1 and CDR2: LNHDA, SQIVND (reference sequence). The CDR3 sequence is CASTSRRFGGNEKLFF. Here the CDR3 DNA reads TGTGCCAGTACCAGCAGGCGGTTTGGGGGTAATGAAAAACTGTTTTTT. Together with reference TRBV19 and TRBJ1-4, the CDR3 gives the full variable domain: DGGITQSPKYLFRKEGQNVTLSCEQNLNHDAMYWYRQDPGQGLRLIYYSQIVNDFQKGDIAEGYSVSREKKESFPLTVTSAQKNPTAFYLCASTSRRFGGNEKLFFGSGTQLSVL.

The chain is built from TRBV6-1 and TRBJ1-3; D gene ambiguous. The CDR3 spans 15 residues. The germline CDR1 and CDR2 sequences are MNHNS and SASEGT. Trimming removed 2 bases from V and 0 bases from J, with 8 bases in between. The CDR3 reads CASSELGASGNTIYF. CDR3 bases: TGTGCCAGCAGTGAATTGGGAGCCTCTGGAAACACCATATATTTT.